The sequence of this T cell receptor (beta chain) was determined in a study of blood T cell repertoires in COVID-19. Using immunoSEQ multiplex PCR, the repertoire was profiled, and TCRdb retains in-frame clones only, with some absent. The sample includes over 400,000 clones, approximately 83% seen only once; the top ten take approximately 2.9%. Material: peripheral blood. This clonotype originated in a human donor in a cohort sampled during active COVID-19.

This CDR3 reads CASSQVAGFHYGYTF. CDR3 sequence (DNA): TGTGCCAGCAGCCAAGTAGCGGGCTTCCACTATGGCTACACCTTC. The chain links TRBV3-1 (or the pseudogene TRBV3-2) to TRBJ1-2; D not resolved. Trimming cost V 1 base and J 3 bases, with 12 bases left between them. Per the germline V gene, CDR1 is LGHDT and CDR2 is YNNKEL (reference sequence). The CDR3 loop spans 15 amino acids.